This passage covers 5 T cell receptor beta chains from one sample sequenced in a study of control samples from healthy donors and cancer patients. Profiled with immunoSEQ multiplex PCR; TCRdb holds only in-frame clones, not every one. The data show 98,000 or so clones, 82% seen once. Sequenced input: blood. Every receptor here comes from a man in his 60s in good health.

This chain links TRBV12-3 or TRBV12-4 with TRBJ1-1; D is unresolved. The CDR3 sequence is 12 residues long. Trimming cost V 3 bases and J 5 bases, with 7 bases left between them. The CDR3 nucleotides read TGTGCCAGCAGTTTTCCGGGTACTGAAGCTTTCTTT. It specifies CASSFPGTEAFF.

The chain carries TRBV24-1 and TRBJ2-7; 7 bases are a match to TRBD2. CDR3 length: 16 amino acids. Germline V CDR1 and CDR2: KGHDR, SFDVKD. Unmatched junction bases numbered 14, after V lost 3 bases and J lost 7 bases. Here the CDR3 reads CATSDNGRGSGLEQYF. CDR3 in DNA: TGTGCCACCAGTGATAATGGGCGGGGGAGCGGTTTGGAGCAGTACTTC.

V is TRBV9 and J is TRBJ2-3, with 12 bases lining up with TRBD2. This CDR3 has 17 amino acids. V gave up 3 bases and J gave up 0 bases; unmatched junction bases: 5. Germline CDR1 SGDLS, CDR2 YYNGEE. The CDR3 sequence: CASSAGTSGPSTDTQYF. In DNA, the CDR3 is TGTGCCAGCAGCGCCGGGACTAGCGGGCCTAGCACAGATACGCAGTATTTT.

The rearrangement uses TRBV6-2 or TRBV6-3 and TRBJ1-3; D not resolved. Per germline, CDR1 MNHEY and CDR2 SVGEGT. Trimming removed 5 bases at V and 2 bases at J, with 7 bases between. This CDR3 has 13 residues. CDR3 loop: CASSNIPGNTIYF. The CDR3 coding sequence is TGTGCCAGCAGTAACATCCCTGGAAACACCATATATTTT.

This CDR3 reads CASSPRGLAGVSDEQFF. The DNA for the CDR3 is TGTGCCAGTAGTCCCCGGGGACTAGCGGGAGTTAGCGATGAGCAGTTCTTC. The genes are TRBV19 and TRBJ2-1, with 14 bases aligning to TRBD2. Germline-derived CDR1 and CDR2 are LNHDA and SQIVND (reference sequence). The ends lost 5 bases at V and 8 bases at J; junction bases unmatched: 11. The CDR3 extends over 17 amino acids.